This T cell receptor beta chain comes out of a study of shared clonotypes between healthy human individuals. Study as a whole: In total, the donors were a couple of women and a few men aged 18 to 49.

With regard to this clone: Its antigen is still unknown.

Caucasian adults residing in Nashville, Tennessee made up all the donors. Memory CD4+ cells were the fraction left after CD45RA+ naive selection. Findings of the study overall: Only a few donors were included, so the genetic and exposure-history diversity represented was limited.

Measured with immunoSEQ multiplex PCR; TCRdb has only the in-frame clones, and not every one. Among millions of clones listed, approximately 93% were seen once. Per germline, CDR1 SGHTA and CDR2 FQGTGA. The CDR3 loop spans 13 amino acids. Unmatched junction bases numbered 0, after V lost 5 bases and J lost 2 bases. Input material: naive CD4+ T cells from PBMCs. Stated subset: CD45RA+ positively selected. The receptor's source is a man in his late teens or twenties in good health. Some clones in this sample may be carry-over from other donors' samples. This rearrangement joins TRBV7-3 to TRBJ2-7; 10 bases are shared with TRBD1. CDR3 loop: CASSGQGAYEQYF. The CDR3 coding sequence is TGTGCCAGCAGCGGACAGGGGGCCTACGAGCAGTACTTC.